The clone carrying this T cell receptor beta chain was seen more than once but under ten times. From RNA transcripts, TCR beta CDR3 regions were amplified. Carried out on the TCR CDR3, a first-round RT-PCR used the HTBI primer set. In TCRdb, the multiplex PCR reads were re-called with MiXCR into one record per CDR3 protein. The table records hundreds of thousands of distinct CDR3 sequences, 11% to 15% of them present only once. Patients aged 18 to 65 with hyperthyroidism were newly diagnosed, with duration under 2 months. Germline loops: CDR1 SGHRS, CDR2 YFSETQ. V gave up 8 bases and J gave up 4 bases, with 21 bases separating them. The CDR3 has 16 residues. The data belong to a study of T cells in Graves' hyperthyroidism and ophthalmopathy.

This TCR was sampled from a woman between 18 and 30 years old with Graves' hyperthyroidism. The rearrangement uses TRBV5-1 and TRBJ1-4; D is unclear. Material: blood. CDR3: CASTPTWAEVNEKLFF. CDR3 in DNA: TGCGCCAGTACCCCAACGTGGGCAGAAGTTAATGAAAAACTGTTTTTT.